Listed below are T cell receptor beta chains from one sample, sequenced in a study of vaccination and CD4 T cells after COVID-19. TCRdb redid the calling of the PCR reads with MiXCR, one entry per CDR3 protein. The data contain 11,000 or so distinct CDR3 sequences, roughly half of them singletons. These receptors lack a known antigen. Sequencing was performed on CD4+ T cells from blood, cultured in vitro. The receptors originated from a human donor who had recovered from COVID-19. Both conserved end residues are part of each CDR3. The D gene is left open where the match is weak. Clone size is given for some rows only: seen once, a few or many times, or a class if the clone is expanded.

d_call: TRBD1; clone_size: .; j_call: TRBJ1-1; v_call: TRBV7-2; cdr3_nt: TGTGCCAGCAGAGGGACAGGGGGCGTCGGCACTGAAGCTTTCTTT; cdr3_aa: CASRGTGGVGTEAFF
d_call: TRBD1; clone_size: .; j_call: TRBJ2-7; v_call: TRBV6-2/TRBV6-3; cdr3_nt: TGTGCCAGCAGCTTCGGGACAGCCTACGAGCAGTACTTC; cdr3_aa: CASSFGTAYEQYF
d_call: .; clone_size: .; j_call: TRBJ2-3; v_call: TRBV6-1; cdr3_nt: TGTGCCAGCAATCTTCGGGAGTCAGATACGCAGTATTTT; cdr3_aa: CASNLRESDTQYF
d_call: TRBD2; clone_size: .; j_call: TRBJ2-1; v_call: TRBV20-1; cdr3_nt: TGCAGTGCGGGGACTAGCGGAGGCTACAATGAGCAGTTCTTC; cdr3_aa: CSAGTSGGYNEQFF
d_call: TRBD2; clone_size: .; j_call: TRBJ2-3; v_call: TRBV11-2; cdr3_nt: TGTGCCAGCAGCTTTGGGAGGGCCCGGGGCACAGATACGCAGTATTTT; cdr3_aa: CASSFGRARGTDTQYF
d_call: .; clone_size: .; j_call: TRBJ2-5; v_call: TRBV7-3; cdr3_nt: TGTGCCAGCAGTCCCATGGGGCAAGAGACCCAGTACTTC; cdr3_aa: CASSPMGQETQYF
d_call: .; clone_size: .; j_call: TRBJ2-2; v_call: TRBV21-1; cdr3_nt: TGTGCCAGCAGCAAGGGGGGGGCCGACACCGGGGAGCTGTTTTTT; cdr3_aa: CASSKGGADTGELFF
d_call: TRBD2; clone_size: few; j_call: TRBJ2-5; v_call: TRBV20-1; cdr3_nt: TGCAGTGCTCCCGGACTAGCAGGCGAGACCCAGTACTTC; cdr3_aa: CSAPGLAGETQYF
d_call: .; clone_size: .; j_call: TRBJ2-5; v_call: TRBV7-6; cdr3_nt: TGTGCCAGCAGCGCAATGCCCGCCTGGTTCACCATCCAAGAGACCCAGTACTTC; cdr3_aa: CASSAMPAWFTIQETQYF
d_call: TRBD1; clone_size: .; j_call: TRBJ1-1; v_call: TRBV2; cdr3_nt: TGTGCCAGCAGTGAACGCGGACAGGGGAACACTGAAGCTTTCTTT; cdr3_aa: CASSERGQGNTEAFF
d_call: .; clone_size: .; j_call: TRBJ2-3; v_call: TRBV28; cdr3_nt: TGTGCCAGCAGGGGACTCCAGTTTAGCACAGATACGCAGTATTTT; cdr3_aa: CASRGLQFSTDTQYF
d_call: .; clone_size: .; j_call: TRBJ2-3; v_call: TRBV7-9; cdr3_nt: TGTGCCAGCAGCCTATACGCTGGTACGCAGTATTTT; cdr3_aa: CASSLYAGTQYF
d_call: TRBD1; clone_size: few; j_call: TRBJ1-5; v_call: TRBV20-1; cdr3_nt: TGCAGTGCTAGGACACAGGGGGCTGGCAATCAGCCCCAGCATTTT; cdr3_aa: CSARTQGAGNQPQHF
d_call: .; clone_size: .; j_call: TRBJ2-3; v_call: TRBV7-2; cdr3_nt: TGTGCCAGCAGCTTAGTGGCCTCGGGGGATACGCAGTATTTT; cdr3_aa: CASSLVASGDTQYF
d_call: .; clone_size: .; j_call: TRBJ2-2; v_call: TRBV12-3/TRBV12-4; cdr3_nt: TGTGCCAGCAGTTTGCTGGGAGCGGCCGGGGAGCTGTTTTTT; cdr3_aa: CASSLLGAAGELFF
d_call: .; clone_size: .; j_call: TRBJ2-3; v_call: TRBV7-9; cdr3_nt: TGTGCCAGCAGCCCACGGGGACCGGATACGCAGTATTTT; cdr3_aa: CASSPRGPDTQYF
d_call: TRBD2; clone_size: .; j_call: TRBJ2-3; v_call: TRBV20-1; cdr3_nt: TGCAGTGCTAGAGATGCACTAGCGGGAGACACAGATACGCAGTATTTT; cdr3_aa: CSARDALAGDTDTQYF
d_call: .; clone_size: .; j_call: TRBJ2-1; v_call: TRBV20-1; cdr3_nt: TGCAGTGCTAGAGCTAGCGTCAGGGGACAGTTCTTC; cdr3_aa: CSARASVRGQFF
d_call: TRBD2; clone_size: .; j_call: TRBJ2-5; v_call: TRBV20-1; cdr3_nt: TGCAGTGCCCGGACTAGACCACAAGAGACCCAGTACTTC; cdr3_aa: CSARTRPQETQYF
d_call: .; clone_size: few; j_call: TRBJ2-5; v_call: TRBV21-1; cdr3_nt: TGTGCCAGCAGCAAAGTCGGGACAGATGGAGAGACCCAGTACTTC; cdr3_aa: CASSKVGTDGETQYF
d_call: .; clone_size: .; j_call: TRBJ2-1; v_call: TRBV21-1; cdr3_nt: TGTGCCAGCAGCAAACGGCTAGAAACTAACAATGAGCAGTTCTTC; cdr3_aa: CASSKRLETNNEQFF
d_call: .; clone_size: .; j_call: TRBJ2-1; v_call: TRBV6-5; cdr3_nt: TGTGCCAGCAGGTTACTCCCCGCCACCAATGAGCAGTTCTTC; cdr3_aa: CASRLLPATNEQFF
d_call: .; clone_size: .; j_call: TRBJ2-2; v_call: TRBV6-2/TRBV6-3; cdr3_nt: TGTGCCAGCAGTTACTCGGACAGCACCGGGGAGCTGTTTTTT; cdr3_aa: CASSYSDSTGELFF
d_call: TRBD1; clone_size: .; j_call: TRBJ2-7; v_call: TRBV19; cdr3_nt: TGTGCCAGTAGTAGGGACAGCTCCTACGAGCAGTACTTC; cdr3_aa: CASSRDSSYEQYF
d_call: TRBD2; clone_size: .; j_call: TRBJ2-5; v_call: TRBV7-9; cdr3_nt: TGTGCCAGCAGCTTAGCGGCTAGCGGCTCCCAAGAGACCCAGTACTTC; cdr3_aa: CASSLAASGSQETQYF
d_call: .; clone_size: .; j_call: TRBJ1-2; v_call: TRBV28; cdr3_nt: TGTGCCAGCAGTGTGGGCGGCAGACGTAACTATGGCTACACCTTC; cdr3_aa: CASSVGGRRNYGYTF
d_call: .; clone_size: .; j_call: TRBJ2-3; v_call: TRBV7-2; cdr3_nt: TGTGCCAGCAGTCTAGCAGGAAGCACAGATACGCAGTATTTT; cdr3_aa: CASSLAGSTDTQYF
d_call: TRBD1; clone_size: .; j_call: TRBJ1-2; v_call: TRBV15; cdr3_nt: TGTGCCACCAGCGAGAAGGGGGCGACGAGGGGTGGCTACACCTTC; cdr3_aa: CATSEKGATRGGYTF
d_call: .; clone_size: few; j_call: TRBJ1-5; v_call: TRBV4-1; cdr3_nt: TGCGCCAGCAGCCTCGGGGCCAGAAGCAATCAGCCCCAGCATTTT; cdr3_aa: CASSLGARSNQPQHF
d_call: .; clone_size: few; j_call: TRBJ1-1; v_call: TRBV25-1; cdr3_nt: TGTGCCAGCAGTGGGGCAGCATTCGCTGAAGCTTTCTTT; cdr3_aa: CASSGAAFAEAFF
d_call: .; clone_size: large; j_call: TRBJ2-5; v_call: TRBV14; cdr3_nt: TGTGCCAGCAGCCAAGTAGTTGGGACCCAGTACTTC; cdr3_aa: CASSQVVGTQYF
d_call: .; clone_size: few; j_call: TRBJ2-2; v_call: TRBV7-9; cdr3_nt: TGTGCCAGCAGCTTAGCGGGCGGCGGGGAGCTGTTTTTT; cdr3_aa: CASSLAGGGELFF
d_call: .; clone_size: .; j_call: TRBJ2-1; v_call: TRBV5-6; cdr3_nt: TGTGCCAGCAGCTTGGGGGGAAGCGCCTACAATGAGCAGTTCTTC; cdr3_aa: CASSLGGSAYNEQFF
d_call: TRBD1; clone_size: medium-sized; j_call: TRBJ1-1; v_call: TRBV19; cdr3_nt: TGTGCCAGTAGTAGGGGACAGGGTACTGCTGAAGCTTTCTTT; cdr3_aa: CASSRGQGTAEAFF
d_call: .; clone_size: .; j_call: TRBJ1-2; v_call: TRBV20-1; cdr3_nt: TGCAGTGCCGAAGGCAGGGGTGGCTACACCTTC; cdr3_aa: CSAEGRGGYTF
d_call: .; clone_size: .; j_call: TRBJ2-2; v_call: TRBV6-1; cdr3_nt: TGTGCCAGCAGTGAAAAGGGCCCGCTGTTTTTT; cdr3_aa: CASSEKGPLFF
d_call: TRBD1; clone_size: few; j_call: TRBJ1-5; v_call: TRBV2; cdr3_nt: TGTGCCAGCAGAAGACAGGGGGAGGGCAATCAGCCCCAGCATTTT; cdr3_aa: CASRRQGEGNQPQHF
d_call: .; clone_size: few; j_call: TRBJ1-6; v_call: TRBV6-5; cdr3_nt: TGTGCCAGCAGTTTATGGCTGACAGGTTCTAATTCACCCCTCCACTTT; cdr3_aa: CASSLWLTGSNSPLHF
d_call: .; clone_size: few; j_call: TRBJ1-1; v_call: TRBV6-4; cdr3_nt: TGTGCCAGCAGTGAGGATGGTTTAGCTGAAGCTTTCTTT; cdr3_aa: CASSEDGLAEAFF
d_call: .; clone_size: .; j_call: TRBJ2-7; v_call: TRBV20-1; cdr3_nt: TGCAGTGCTCCGCGGGACTACGAGCAGTACTTC; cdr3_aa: CSAPRDYEQYF
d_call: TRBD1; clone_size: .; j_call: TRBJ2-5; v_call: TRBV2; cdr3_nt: TGTGCCAGCAGTGAAGGAGACAGGGTCGGGACCCAGTACTTC; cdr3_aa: CASSEGDRVGTQYF
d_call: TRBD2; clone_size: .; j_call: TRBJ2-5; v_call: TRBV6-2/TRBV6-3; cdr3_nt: TGTGCCAGCAGTTCCCACAGCGGGAGGGAGACCCAGTACTTC; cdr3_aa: CASSSHSGRETQYF
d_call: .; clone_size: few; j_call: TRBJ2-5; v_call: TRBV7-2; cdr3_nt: TGTGCCAGCAGCAATAGCGGCCAAGAGACCCAGTACTTC; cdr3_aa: CASSNSGQETQYF
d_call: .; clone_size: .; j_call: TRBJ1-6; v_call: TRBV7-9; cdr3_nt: TGTGCCAGCAGCTTCGGACAAGGGGCTTCACCCCTCCACTTT; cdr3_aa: CASSFGQGASPLHF
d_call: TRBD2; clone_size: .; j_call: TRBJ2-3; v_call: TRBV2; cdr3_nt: TGTGCCAGCAGTGGGCCGGGACTAGCGGGAGTTCGGGCAGATACGCAGTATTTT; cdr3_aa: CASSGPGLAGVRADTQYF
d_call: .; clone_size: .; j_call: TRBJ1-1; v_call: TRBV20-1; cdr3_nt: TGCAGTGCTAGTTCTTCTCAGGAAATGAACACTGAAGCTTTCTTT; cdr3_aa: CSASSSQEMNTEAFF